This T cell receptor beta chain was documented in a study of blood T cell repertoires in COVID-19. The data were produced by immunoSEQ multiplex PCR, yet TCRdb's version contains in-frame clones alone and is incomplete. The sample yields 200,000 to 250,000 clones, 65% to 90% seen once. Germline CDR1 and CDR2: GTSNPN and SVGIG (reference sequence). This CDR3 contains 12 residues. The V and J ends lost 5 bases and 7 bases respectively, with 14 bases between them. A single count supports this clone. This chain joins TRBV30 and TRBJ1-2; TRBD1 is a possible D gene (6 bases). Source material: PBMCs or T cells enriched from blood (not recorded which). This sequence was found in a woman in her thirties or forties with acute COVID-19. The CDR3: CAWLITGTGYTF. The DNA for the CDR3 is TGTGCCTGGTTAATTACAGGGACTGGCTACACCTTC.